The clone carrying this T cell receptor (beta chain) was counted at least ten times. What it binds is not known. The cDNA was generated by 5'RACE with 10-nucleotide random UMIs. Per sequencing run, 15-18 subjects together gave over 170 million TCR-beta sequences. TCRdb re-derived calls from the 5' RACE reads in MiXCR, one entry per CDR3 protein. The sample shows approximately 48,000 distinct CDR3 sequences, over 9.5% of them seen only once. These data come from a study of neurological immune-mediated disorders. Whole-study findings and limits: The expanded clones of different subjects shared no CDR3 amino acid sequences (suggesting private repertoires in all groups).

Time point given: longitudinal time-point 3. Unsorted libraries used 2 million PBMCs kept at -80 degrees C. Germline CDR1 reads KGHSH; CDR2 reads LQKENI. CDR3 length: 16 residues. Trimming took 3 bases from V and 7 from J, leaving 21 bases between them. The sequence was collected from a male donor with HTLV-1-associated myelopathy (HAM/TSP). Sample: PBMCs. This rearrangement joins TRBV18 to TRBJ1-1, with unresolved D. The CDR3 loop is CASSPNGLGREDEAFF. The DNA of the CDR3 is TGTGCCAGCTCACCGAATGGACTGGGGAGGGAGGATGAAGCTTTCTTT.